Following are 21 T cell receptor beta chains from one sample sequenced in a study of T cell repertoires in cytomegalovirus infection. TCRdb re-called the reads with MiXCR, one entry per CDR3 protein. Among fewer than 550,000 distinct CDR3 sequences listed, about 11% were seen once. The specimen was PBMCs. The receptors were sampled from a human donor in good health (CMV status not recorded). Some clones in this sample may be carry-over from other donors' samples.

This clonotype was recorded at least ten times. J is TRBJ2-6 and V is TRBV7-3; 12 positions match TRBD1. Germline V gene lookup returns CDR1 SGHTA and CDR2 FQGTGA. With 5 bases clipped from V and 2 bases from J, the junction kept 10 bases outside the gene matches. The length of the CDR3 is 19 residues. CDR3 DNA: TGTGCCAGCAGCAAACCGGGACAGGGGGCGAGGCCTGGGGCCAACGTCCTGACTTTC. Its protein product is CASSKPGQGARPGANVLTF.

V gene TRBV20-1 combines with J gene TRBJ2-5; 9 bases are shared with TRBD2. With V trimmed by 7 bases and J by 5 bases, 8 bases remained unmatched. The CDR3 is 13 amino acids. Germline-derived CDR1 and CDR2 are DFQATT and SNEGSKA (reference sequence). The CDR3 DNA is TGCAGTGAGTTAGCGGGAGACATTGAGACCCAGTACTTC. As protein: CSELAGDIETQYF.

This clonotype showed up many times. The chain has TRBV20-1 and TRBJ1-1; 7 bases map to TRBD1. Germline-derived CDR1 and CDR2 are DFQATT and SNEGSKA (reference sequence). With 0 bases clipped from V and 0 bases from J, the junction kept 4 bases outside the gene matches. This CDR3 spans 15 amino acids. The CDR3 DNA is TGCAGTGCTAGAGATGGGGGACAGATGAACACTGAAGCTTTCTTT. It specifies CSARDGGQMNTEAFF.

This clonotype was seen ten or more times. The chain is built from TRBV14 and TRBJ1-2; D gene uncertain. Between the trimmed V and J ends, which lost 4 bases and 1 base, there was a span of 10 bases. The CDR3 loop spans 14 amino acids. The germline V gene has CDR1 SGHDN and CDR2 FVKESK. The DNA of the CDR3 is TGTGCCAGCAGCCGAGGAGTCCTTAACTATGGCTACACCTTC. Its translation: CASSRGVLNYGYTF.

This clonotype was recorded a few times. The genes are TRBV29-1 and TRBJ2-7; the D is unclear. This CDR3 has 10 amino acids. The V and J ends lost 5 bases and 6 bases respectively, with 8 bases between them. Germline lookup yields CDR1 SQVTM and CDR2 ANQGSEA. The CDR3 loop reads CSVKNREQYF. The CDR3 DNA sequence: TGCAGCGTTAAAAACCGCGAGCAGTACTTC.

The chain joins TRBV5-1 to TRBJ1-3; D is perhaps TRBD1 (5 bases). This CDR3 has 14 residues. V gave up 5 bases and J gave up 3 bases, with 12 bases separating them. Germline lookup yields CDR1 SGHRS and CDR2 YFSETQ. The CDR3 loop is CASRAGGNGNTIYF. The CDR3, as DNA: TGCGCCAGCAGAGCCGGGGGGAATGGAAACACCATATATTTT. Filled out from reference TRBV5-1 and TRBJ1-3, the complete variable domain reads KAGVTQTPRYLIKTRGQQVTLSCSPISGHRSVSWYQQTPGQGLQFLFEYFSETQRNKGNFPGRFSGRQFSNSRSEMNVSTLELGDSALYLCASRAGGNGNTIYFGEGSWLTVV.

Ten or more counts support this clonotype. The V and J genes are TRBV7-2 and TRBJ1-6; TRBD1 might be the D (6 bases). V lost 1 base to trimming and J lost 6 bases, with 13 bases between them. The germline V gene has CDR1 SGHTA and CDR2 FQGNSA. The CDR3 spans 16 residues. The CDR3 protein is CASSLEGGQGNSPLHF. The CDR3 DNA follows: TGTGCCAGCAGCTTAGAGGGGGGGCAGGGTAATTCACCCCTCCACTTT. The full variable domain, its missing parts supplied by reference TRBV7-2 and TRBJ1-6, is GAGVSQSPSNKVTEKGKDVELRCDPISGHTALYWYRQSLGQGLEFLIYFQGNSAPDKSGLPSDRFSAERTGGSVSTLTIQRTQQEDSAVYLCASSLEGGQGNSPLHFGNGTRLTVT.

This clonotype has only a few counts. The rearrangement joins TRBV4-2 to TRBJ1-4, with TRBD1 as a possible D gene (6 bases). The germline V gene has CDR1 LGHNA and CDR2 YNFKEQ. V lost 0 bases and J lost 0, with 11 bases in between. This CDR3 comprises 17 residues. CDR3 bases: TGTGCCAGCAGCCAAGAGGACCGGGGGCCAACTAATGAAAAACTGTTTTTT. It translates to CASSQEDRGPTNEKLFF.

This clonotype was counted ten times or more. This chain connects TRBV19 to TRBJ1-5; D gene ambiguous. The V gene lost 4 bases and the J gene lost 1 base, with 11 bases spanning the gap. The CDR3 runs to 15 residues. The germline gives CDR1 LNHDA, CDR2 SQIVND (reference sequence). CDR3 loop: CASSSRSGSNQPQHF. CDR3 sequence (DNA): TGTGCCAGTAGTAGTCGGTCGGGAAGCAATCAGCCCCAGCATTTT.

There are many counts of this clonotype. This sequence joins TRBV2 and TRBJ2-4; TRBD2 aligns across 7 bases. The CDR3 spans 13 residues. Losses at the gene ends were 7 bases for V and 7 bases for J; bases not matched to a gene: 7. The germline V gene has CDR1 SNHLY and CDR2 FYNNEI. The CDR3 loop reads CASTDGGKNIQYF. The CDR3 DNA reads as TGTGCCAGCACAGACGGGGGGAAGAACATTCAGTACTTC.

This clonotype showed up many times. The chain has TRBV12-3 or TRBV12-4 and TRBJ2-4; possible D gene TRBD1, 6 bases. The CDR3 totals 15 residues. Trimming took 6 bases from V and 1 from J, leaving 13 bases between them. Here the CDR3 DNA reads TGTGCCAGCAGGGGGGCAGGGGCGGCCAAAAACATTCAGTACTTC. Translating gives CASRGAGAAKNIQYF.

This chain connects TRBV19 to TRBJ1-5; TRBD1 agrees at 9 bases. CDR1 and CDR2 from the germline V gene are LNHDA and SQIVND (reference sequence). V shed 7 bases, J shed 4 bases, and the junction held 11 bases outside the gene matches. The CDR3 runs to 16 residues. Written as DNA, the CDR3 is TGTGCCAGTAAAGGTCCCGACAGGGGGGTAAATCAGCCCCAGCATTTT. Translating it yields CASKGPDRGVNQPQHF.

This clonotype was observed at least ten times. The gene calls are TRBV6-6 and TRBJ1-2; tentatively, D is TRBD1 (6 bases). The CDR3 extends over 12 amino acids. Trimming removed 11 bases from V and 2 bases from J, with 12 bases in between. Germline CDR1 is MNHNY and CDR2 is SVGAGI (reference sequence). In nucleotides, the CDR3 is TGTGCCTGTCAGGGACAAAACTATGGCTACACCTTC. Amino acid sequence: CACQGQNYGYTF.

This clonotype was counted at least ten times. The genes are TRBV7-9 and TRBJ2-5, with 8 bases aligning to TRBD1. The junction had 17 bases not matched to a gene; V was cut back by 3 bases and J by 5 bases. Germline V lookup: CDR1 SEHNR, CDR2 FQNEAQ (reference sequence). The CDR3 is made up of 18 amino acids. CDR3: CASSLASWTGRTGETQYF. DNA of the CDR3: TGTGCCAGCAGCTTGGCGTCCTGGACAGGGCGCACCGGGGAGACCCAGTACTTC.

The V and J genes are TRBV20-1 and TRBJ1-5; TRBD1 agrees at 8 bases. The junction had 15 bases not matched to a gene; V was cut back by 5 bases and J by 6 bases. CDR3 length equals 16 residues. Germline V gene data show CDR1 as DFQATT and CDR2 as SNEGSKA (reference sequence). The CDR3 region is CSASGQGSFLSQPQHF. In DNA form, the CDR3 reads TGCAGTGCTTCCGGACAGGGTTCCTTCCTCAGTCAGCCCCAGCATTTT.

This clonotype was found many times. The chain uses TRBV7-6 and TRBJ2-5; perhaps TRBD2 as D (6 bases). The germline V gene encodes CDR1 SGHVS and CDR2 FNYEAQ. The CDR3 is made up of 14 amino acids. The ends were cut back, 6 bases at V and 5 bases at J, with 16 bases in the middle. The CDR3 here is CASSPSGQRETQYF. The DNA of the CDR3 is TGTGCCAGCAGTCCCAGCGGGCAGCGGGAGACCCAGTACTTC.

In this sample, this clonotype turned up many times. This chain connects TRBV7-6 to TRBJ2-2; D remains unclear. CDR3 length: 16 amino acids. V lost 0 bases and J 1 base, leaving 9 bases between the germline ends. The V gene's germline CDR1 is SGHVS and CDR2 FNYEAQ. CDR3 residues: CASSLASGVNTGELFF. The CDR3 nucleotides read TGTGCCAGCAGCTTAGCGTCTGGGGTGAACACCGGGGAGCTGTTTTTT.

This clonotype has ten or more counts. The rearrangement links TRBV30 to TRBJ2-2; D unclear. Trimming took off 1 base at V and 3 bases at J, with 6 bases between the two ends. This CDR3 is built from 13 residues. Germline CDR1 and CDR2: GTSNPN and SVGIG (reference sequence). The CDR3 reads CAWSARDTGELFF. CDR3 DNA sequence: TGTGCCTGGAGTGCTAGAGACACCGGGGAGCTGTTTTTT.

This clonotype has more than one count but fewer than ten. The chain combines TRBV20-1 with TRBJ2-7; 10 bases map to TRBD2. The V gene's germline CDR1 is DFQATT and CDR2 SNEGSKA (reference sequence). The V segment lost 1 base and the J segment 5 bases; nucleotides outside the gene matches: 8. This CDR3 comprises 15 residues. This CDR3 reads CSARGPSGSQHEQYF. As DNA, the CDR3 is TGCAGTGCTAGAGGCCCTAGCGGGAGTCAACACGAGCAGTACTTC.

This clonotype came up many times. The rearrangement uses TRBV7-8 and TRBJ2-3; the D is unclear. CDR3 length: 11 amino acids. The germline V and J ends were trimmed by 1 base and 10 bases, with 6 bases remaining between them. Germline values: CDR1 SGHVS, CDR2 FQNEAQ. The DNA of the CDR3 is TGTGCCAGCAGCTTAGAAGAATCGCAGTATTTT. This encodes CASSLEESQYF.

This clonotype appeared a few times. This sequence joins TRBV10-2 and TRBJ2-7; D possibly uses TRBD1 or TRBD2 (5 bases each). CDR3 size: 16 residues. V lost 2 bases to trimming and J lost 2 bases, with 16 bases between them. Germline CDR1 reads WSHSY; CDR2 reads SAAADI. The CDR3 nucleotides read TGCGCCAGCAGTGAGGAGGGTAGGGACGTTACCTACGAGCAGTACTTC. Translating it yields CASSEEGRDVTYEQYF.